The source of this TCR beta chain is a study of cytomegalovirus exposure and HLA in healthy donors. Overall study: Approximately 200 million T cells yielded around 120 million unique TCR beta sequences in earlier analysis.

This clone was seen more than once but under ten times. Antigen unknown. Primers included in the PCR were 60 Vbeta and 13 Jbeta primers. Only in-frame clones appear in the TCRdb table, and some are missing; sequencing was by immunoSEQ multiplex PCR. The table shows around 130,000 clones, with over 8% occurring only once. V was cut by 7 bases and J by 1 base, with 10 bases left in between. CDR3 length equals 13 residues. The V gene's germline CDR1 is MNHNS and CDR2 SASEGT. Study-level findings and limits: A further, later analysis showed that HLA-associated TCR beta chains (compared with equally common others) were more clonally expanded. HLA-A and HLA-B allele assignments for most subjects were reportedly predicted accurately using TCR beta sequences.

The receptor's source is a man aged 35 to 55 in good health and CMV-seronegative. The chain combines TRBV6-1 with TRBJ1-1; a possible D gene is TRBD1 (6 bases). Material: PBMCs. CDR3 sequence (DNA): TGTGCCAGCATCTTGACAGGGAACACTGAAGCTTTCTTT. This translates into CASILTGNTEAFF.